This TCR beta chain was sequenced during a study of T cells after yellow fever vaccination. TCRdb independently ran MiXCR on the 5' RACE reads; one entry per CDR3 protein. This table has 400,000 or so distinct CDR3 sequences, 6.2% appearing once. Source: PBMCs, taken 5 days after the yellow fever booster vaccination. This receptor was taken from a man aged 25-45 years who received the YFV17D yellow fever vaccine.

The CDR3 DNA follows: TGTGCCAGCAGACAAGCAGGGAGCTCTGGAAACACCATATATTTT. As protein: CASRQAGSSGNTIYF. The genes are TRBV12-3 or TRBV12-4 and TRBJ1-3; a weak D match, TRBD1 (5 bases). Trimming shortened V by 6 bases and J by 0 bases, and 12 bases separated the two germline ends. The CDR3 totals 15 residues.